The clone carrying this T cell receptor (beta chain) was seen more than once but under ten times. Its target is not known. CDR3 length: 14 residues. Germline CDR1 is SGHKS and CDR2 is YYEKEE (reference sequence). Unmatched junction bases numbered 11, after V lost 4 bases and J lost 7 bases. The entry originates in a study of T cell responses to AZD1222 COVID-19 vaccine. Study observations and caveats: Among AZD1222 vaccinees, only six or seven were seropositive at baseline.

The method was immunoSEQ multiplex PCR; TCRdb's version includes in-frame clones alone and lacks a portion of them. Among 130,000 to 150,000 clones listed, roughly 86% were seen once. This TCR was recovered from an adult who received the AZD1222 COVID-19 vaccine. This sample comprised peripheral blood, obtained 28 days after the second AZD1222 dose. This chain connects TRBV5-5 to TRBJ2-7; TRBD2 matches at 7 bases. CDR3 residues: CASSPSGATGEQYF. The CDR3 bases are TGTGCCAGCAGCCCGAGCGGGGCGACGGGGGAGCAGTACTTC.